The source of this T cell receptor (beta chain) is a study of blood T cell repertoires in COVID-19. Study-wide context: There were acute and convalescent COVID-19 samples, and they came from the United States, Italy and Spain. T cells, B-cell-depleted T cells, or PBMCs supplied cDNA or gDNA.

As processed by the authors: Amplification of reference gene primers was used by the study to estimate nucleated cell counts. Method: immunoSEQ multiplex PCR; TCRdb's copy keeps in-frame clones and lacks some. The DNA was the basis for D and trimming; V, J and clone size are from that table. This sample has approximately 210,000 clones; about nine tenths occur once, and the top ten carry under 5.5%. CDR1 MNHEY and CDR2 SVGAGI come from the germline V gene. Trimming took 4 bases from V and 2 from J; bases not matched to a gene: 4. This CDR3 is built from 14 residues. Input material: peripheral blood. The sequence derives from a woman in her thirties or forties with acute or convalescent COVID-19. V is TRBV6-5 and J is TRBJ1-2; 7 bases are a match to TRBD1. The CDR3 region is CASSSGQQNYGYTF. The DNA of the CDR3 is TGTGCCAGCAGTTCGGGACAGCAAAACTATGGCTACACCTTC.